This TCR beta chain emerged from a study of OX40 agonist ivuxolimab in advanced cancers. Across the study: Enrolled patients in dose escalation had cancers that were hepatocellular carcinoma, melanoma, renal cell or head and neck cancer. Prior checkpoint blockade (anti-PD-1, anti-PD-L1 or anti-CTLA-4) was permitted; approximately 44% had it. Overall study findings and caveats: Relative to CD4+ cells, CD8+ T cells on average had more expanded clones. Partial responders receiving 0.1-3.0 mg/kg showed among the lowest clonal expansion.

The CDR3 spans 16 residues. V shed 1 base and J 4 bases; nucleotides not matched to a gene: 6. Germline CDR1 is LNHNV and CDR2 is YYDKDF (reference sequence). Only one count was recorded for this clone. Its target is not known. Measured with immunoSEQ multiplex PCR; TCRdb has only the in-frame clones, and not every one. The sample contains some 57,000 clones, 84% of which appear only once. This sequence was found in an adult with an advanced solid tumor such as melanoma, head and neck, liver or kidney cancer. The genes are TRBV15 and TRBJ2-2, with 7 bases aligning to TRBD1. The sequences come from CD4+ or CD8+ T cells sorted from blood, collected in a trial of the OX40 agonist ivuxolimab. The CDR3 spells CATSRGRQGSTGELFF. The CDR3 DNA reads TGTGCCACCAGCAGAGGCCGACAGGGTTCCACCGGGGAGCTGTTTTTT.